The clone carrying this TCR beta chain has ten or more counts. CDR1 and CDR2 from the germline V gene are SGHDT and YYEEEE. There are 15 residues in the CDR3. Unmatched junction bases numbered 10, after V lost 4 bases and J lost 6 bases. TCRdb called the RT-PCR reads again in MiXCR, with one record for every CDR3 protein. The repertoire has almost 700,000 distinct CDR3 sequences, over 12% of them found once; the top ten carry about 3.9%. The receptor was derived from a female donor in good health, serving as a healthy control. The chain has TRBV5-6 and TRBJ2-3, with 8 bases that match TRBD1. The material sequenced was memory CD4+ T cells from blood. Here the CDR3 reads CASSKQGGDDDTQYF. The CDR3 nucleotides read TGTGCCAGCAGCAAACAGGGGGGCGACGACGATACGCAGTATTTT.